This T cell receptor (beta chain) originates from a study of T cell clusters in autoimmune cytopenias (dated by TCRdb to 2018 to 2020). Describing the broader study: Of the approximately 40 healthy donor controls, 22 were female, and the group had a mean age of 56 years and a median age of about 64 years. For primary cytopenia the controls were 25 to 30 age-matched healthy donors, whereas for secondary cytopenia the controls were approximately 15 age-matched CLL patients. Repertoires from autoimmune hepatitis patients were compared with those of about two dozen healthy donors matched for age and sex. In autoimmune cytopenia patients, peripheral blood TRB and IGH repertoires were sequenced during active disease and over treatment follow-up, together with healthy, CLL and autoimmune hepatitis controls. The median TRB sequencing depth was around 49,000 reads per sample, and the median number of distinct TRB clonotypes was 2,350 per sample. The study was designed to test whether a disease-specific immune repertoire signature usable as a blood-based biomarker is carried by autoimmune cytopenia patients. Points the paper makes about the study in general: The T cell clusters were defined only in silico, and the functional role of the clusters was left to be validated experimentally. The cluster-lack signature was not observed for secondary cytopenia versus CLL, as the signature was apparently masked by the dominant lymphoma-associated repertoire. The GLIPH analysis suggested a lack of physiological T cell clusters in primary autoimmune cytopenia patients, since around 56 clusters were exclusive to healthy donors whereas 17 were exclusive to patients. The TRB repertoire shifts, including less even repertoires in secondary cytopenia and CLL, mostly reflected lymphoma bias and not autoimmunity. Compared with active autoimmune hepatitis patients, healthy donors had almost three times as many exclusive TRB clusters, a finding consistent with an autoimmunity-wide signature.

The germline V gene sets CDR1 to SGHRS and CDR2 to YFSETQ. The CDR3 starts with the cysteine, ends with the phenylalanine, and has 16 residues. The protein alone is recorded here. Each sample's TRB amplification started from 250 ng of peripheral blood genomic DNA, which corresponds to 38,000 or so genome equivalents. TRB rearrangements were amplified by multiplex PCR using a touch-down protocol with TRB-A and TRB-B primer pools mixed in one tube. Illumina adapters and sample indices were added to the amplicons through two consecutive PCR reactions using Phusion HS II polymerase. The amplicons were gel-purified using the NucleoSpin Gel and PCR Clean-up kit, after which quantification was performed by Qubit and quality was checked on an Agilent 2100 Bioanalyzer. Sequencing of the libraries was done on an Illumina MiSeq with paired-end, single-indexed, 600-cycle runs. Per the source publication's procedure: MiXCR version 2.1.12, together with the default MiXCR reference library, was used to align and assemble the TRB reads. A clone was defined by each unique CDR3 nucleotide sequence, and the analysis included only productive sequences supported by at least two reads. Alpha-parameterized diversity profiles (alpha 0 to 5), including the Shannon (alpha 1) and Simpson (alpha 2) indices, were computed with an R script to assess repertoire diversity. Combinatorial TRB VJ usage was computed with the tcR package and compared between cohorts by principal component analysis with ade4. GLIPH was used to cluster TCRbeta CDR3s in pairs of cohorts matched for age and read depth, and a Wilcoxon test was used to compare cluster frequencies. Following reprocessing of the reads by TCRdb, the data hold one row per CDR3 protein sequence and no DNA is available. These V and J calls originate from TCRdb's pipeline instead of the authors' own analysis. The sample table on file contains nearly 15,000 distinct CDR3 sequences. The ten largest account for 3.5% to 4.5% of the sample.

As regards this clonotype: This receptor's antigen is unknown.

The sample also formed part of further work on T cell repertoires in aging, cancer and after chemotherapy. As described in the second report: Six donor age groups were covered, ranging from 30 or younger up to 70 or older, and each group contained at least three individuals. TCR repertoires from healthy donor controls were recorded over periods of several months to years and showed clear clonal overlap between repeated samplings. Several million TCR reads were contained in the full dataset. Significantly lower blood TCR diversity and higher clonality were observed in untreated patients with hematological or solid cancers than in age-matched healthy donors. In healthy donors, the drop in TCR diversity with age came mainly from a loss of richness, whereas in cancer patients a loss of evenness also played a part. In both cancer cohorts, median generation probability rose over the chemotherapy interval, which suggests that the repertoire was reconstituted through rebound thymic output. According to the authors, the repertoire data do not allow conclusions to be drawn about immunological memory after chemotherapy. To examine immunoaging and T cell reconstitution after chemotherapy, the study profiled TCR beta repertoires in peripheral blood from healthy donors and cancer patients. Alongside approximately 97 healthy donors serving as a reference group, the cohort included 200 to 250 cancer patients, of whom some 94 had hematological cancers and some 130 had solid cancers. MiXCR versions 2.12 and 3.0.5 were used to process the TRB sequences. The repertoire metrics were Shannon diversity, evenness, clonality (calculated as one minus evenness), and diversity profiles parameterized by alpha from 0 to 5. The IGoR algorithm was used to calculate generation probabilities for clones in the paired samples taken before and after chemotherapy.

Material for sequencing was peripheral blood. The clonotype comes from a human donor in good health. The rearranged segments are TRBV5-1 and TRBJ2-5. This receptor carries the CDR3 CASSLGGQAYQETQYF. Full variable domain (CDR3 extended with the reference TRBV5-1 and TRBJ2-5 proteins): KAGVTQTPRYLIKTRGQQVTLSCSPISGHRSVSWYQQTPGQGLQFLFEYFSETQRNKGNFPGRFSGRQFSNSRSEMNVSTLELGDSALYLCASSLGGQAYQETQYFGPGTRLLVL.